Shown below are 19 T cell receptor beta chains from a single sample sequenced in a study of identical twins. TCRdb re-analysed the 5' RACE reads in MiXCR, keeping a single row per CDR3 protein. The data contain about 890,000 distinct CDR3 sequences, 9% to 15% of them singletons. The same data also went into a second study, on yellow fever vaccine responses in identical twins.

The source material was PBMCs. These receptors were collected from a young woman in good health.

Only a few counts were recorded for this clonotype. The rearrangement uses TRBV3-1 and TRBJ1-2; D is possibly TRBD1 (5 bases). Germline V gene sequence: CDR1 LGHDT, CDR2 YNNKEL (reference sequence). The ends were cut back, 3 bases at V and 1 base at J, with 15 bases in the middle. The CDR3 loop spans 16 amino acids. The CDR3 protein is CASSQGLGILNYGYTF. Written as DNA, the CDR3 is TGTGCCAGCAGCCAGGGACTCGGCATTCTTAACTATGGCTACACCTTC. The full variable domain, in which reference TRBV3-1 and TRBJ1-2 provide the parts outside the CDR3, is DTAVSQTPKYLVTQMGNDKSIKCEQNLGHDTMYWYKQDSKKFLKIMFSYNNKELIINETVPNRFSPKSPDKAHLNLHINSLELGDSAVYFCASSQGLGILNYGYTFGSGTRLTVV.

The rearrangement links TRBV3-1 to TRBJ2-7, with D perhaps TRBD2 (5 bases). The V end was cut by 4 bases, the J end by 1 base, with 14 bases between. There are 15 residues in the CDR3. The germline CDR1 and CDR2 sequences are LGHDT and YNNKEL (reference sequence). CDR3 protein: CASSPGVTGSYEQYF. The DNA for the CDR3 is TGTGCCAGCAGCCCTGGGGTAACGGGATCCTACGAGCAGTACTTC.

This chain links TRBV19 with TRBJ2-7; D ambiguous. This CDR3 has 14 amino acids. The V gene lost 8 bases and the J gene lost 3 bases, with 17 bases spanning the gap. Germline lookup yields CDR1 LNHDA and CDR2 SQIVND (reference sequence). CDR3: CASCGRNGYYEQYF. In nucleotides, the CDR3 is TGTGCCAGTTGCGGTAGGAACGGATACTACGAGCAGTACTTC.

The sample holds a few counts of this clonotype. J is TRBJ2-2 and V is TRBV3-1; weak D call: TRBD1 (5 bases). The V gene's germline CDR1 is LGHDT and CDR2 YNNKEL (reference sequence). V was cut by 0 bases and J by 1 base, with 12 bases left in between. The CDR3 loop spans 17 amino acids. The CDR3 loop reads CASSQDPERGNTGELFF. DNA of the CDR3: TGTGCCAGCAGCCAAGATCCGGAAAGGGGGAACACCGGGGAGCTGTTTTTT. Together with reference TRBV3-1 and TRBJ2-2, the CDR3 gives the full variable domain: DTAVSQTPKYLVTQMGNDKSIKCEQNLGHDTMYWYKQDSKKFLKIMFSYNNKELIINETVPNRFSPKSPDKAHLNLHINSLELGDSAVYFCASSQDPERGNTGELFFGEGSRLTVL.

The chain recombines TRBV18 with TRBJ1-1; tentatively, D is TRBD1 (6 bases). Trimming took 1 base from V and 7 from J, leaving 19 bases between them. The CDR3 length is 16 residues. In germline, CDR1 is KGHSH, CDR2 LQKENI. The CDR3 DNA sequence: TGTGCCAGCTCACCACAGTCCGGGGGAGGAGGGGGTGAAGCTTTCTTT. Translation gives CASSPQSGGGGGEAFF.

The chain couples TRBV29-1 to TRBJ2-5; D is perhaps TRBD2 (5 bases). Germline V lookup: CDR1 SQVTM, CDR2 ANQGSEA. This CDR3 contains 12 residues. V lost 8 bases and J lost 6, with 16 bases in between. DNA for the CDR3: TGCAGCACCCGAGGGCAGTCCCAGACCCAGTACTTC. It is translated as CSTRGQSQTQYF.

This clonotype was observed at least ten times. The chain joins TRBV11-2 to TRBJ1-1; D gene uncertain. Trimming took 5 bases from V and 0 from J, leaving 13 bases between them. There are 15 residues in the CDR3. CDR1 and CDR2 (germline): SGHAT, FQNNGV. DNA for the CDR3: TGTGCCAGCAGCCCACCGGGGTCCATGAACACTGAAGCTTTCTTT. Amino acid sequence: CASSPPGSMNTEAFF.

The chain links TRBV7-9 to TRBJ1-6; a possible D gene is TRBD1 (5 bases). V was pared by 2 bases and J by 8 bases, with 13 bases between. The CDR3 spans 15 residues. The germline gives CDR1 SEHNR, CDR2 FQNEAQ (reference sequence). The CDR3 protein is CASSLPQTGHSPLHF. Written as DNA, the CDR3 is TGTGCCAGCAGCTTACCCCAGACGGGACATTCACCCCTCCACTTT.

This clonotype was recorded at least ten times. The rearrangement joins TRBV16 to TRBJ2-7, with D perhaps TRBD2 (6 bases). This CDR3 is 14 amino acids long. The ends were cut back, 4 bases at V and 2 bases at J, with 12 bases in the middle. Germline V gene sequence: CDR1 KGHSY, CDR2 FQNENV. The CDR3 sequence is CASSPIAEPYEQYF. CDR3 bases: TGTGCCAGCAGCCCAATAGCGGAACCCTACGAGCAGTACTTC.

This clonotype was found once. The chain joins TRBV6-1 to TRBJ2-7; 7 nucleotides match TRBD1. Germline CDR1 MNHNS, CDR2 SASEGT. The CDR3 runs to 17 residues. J gave up 4 bases and V 2 bases, and 14 bases lay outside the gene matches. In DNA form, the CDR3 reads TGTGCCAGCAGTGAATTCTGGGGGACAGCCGAGGGGTACGAGCAGTACGTC. Amino acids: CASSEFWGTAEGYEQYV.

The V and J genes are TRBV10-3 and TRBJ2-7; TRBD2 matches 14 bases. After removal of 0 bases from V and 7 bases from J, the junction contained 8 bases not matched to a gene. CDR3 size: 17 residues. CDR1 and CDR2 (germline): ENHRY, SYGVKD. The CDR3 protein is CAISESQTSGRAVEQYF. The CDR3 coding sequence is TGTGCCATCAGTGAGTCACAGACTAGCGGGAGGGCGGTTGAGCAGTACTTC.

V usage is TRBV19 and J usage is TRBJ2-6; 9 bases line up with TRBD1. CDR3 size: 19 residues. J lost 0 bases, V lost 7 bases, and 13 bases had no gene match. Germline V gene data show CDR1 as LNHDA and CDR2 as SQIVND (reference sequence). The CDR3 nucleotides read TGTGCCAGTAAAGTCCGGGACAGGGATTCGAGCTCTGGGGCCAACGTCCTGACTTTC. Encoded protein: CASKVRDRDSSSGANVLTF.

This clonotype was counted a few times. The chain carries TRBV28 and TRBJ1-1; D ambiguous. CDR3 size: 13 residues. Deletions cut 7 bases from V and 5 bases from J, with 14 bases between. Per the germline V gene, CDR1 is MDHEN and CDR2 is SYDVKM. The CDR3 DNA follows: TGTGCCAGCACTTACGGGAGCCCGACTGAAGCTTTCTTT. It is translated as CASTYGSPTEAFF.

This clonotype has a handful of counts. V and J are TRBV18 and TRBJ1-6; D is unresolved. This CDR3 region has 14 residues. V dropped 0 bases and J dropped 7 bases, with 7 bases sitting between them. Germline V lookup: CDR1 KGHSH, CDR2 LQKENI. CDR3 residues: CASSPPWGNSPLHF. DNA of the CDR3: TGTGCCAGCTCACCACCGTGGGGAAATTCACCCCTCCACTTT. Together with reference TRBV18 and TRBJ1-6, the CDR3 gives the full variable domain: NAGVMQNPRHLVRRRGQEARLRCSPMKGHSHVYWYRQLPEEGLKFMVYLQKENIIDESGMPKERFSAEFPKEGPSILRIQQVVRGDSAAYFCASSPPWGNSPLHFGNGTRLTVT.

This chain joins TRBV4-1 and TRBJ2-7, with D hard to call. The ends were cut back, 0 bases at V and 0 bases at J, with 9 bases in the middle. This CDR3 is 15 amino acids long. CDR1 is MGHRA and CDR2 is YSYEKL in the germline V gene. The CDR3 protein is CASSQDIGSSYEQYF. In DNA, the CDR3 is TGCGCCAGCAGCCAAGATATAGGGTCCTCCTACGAGCAGTACTTC.

This clonotype came up a few times. The CDR3 is CSGAPSRRGSTDTQYF. The CDR3 DNA reads TGCAGTGGCGCCCCCTCCCGCAGGGGGAGCACAGATACGCAGTATTTT. This chain connects TRBV20-1 to TRBJ2-3; TRBD1 matches 7 bases. This CDR3 spans 16 amino acids. Germline CDR1 and CDR2: DFQATT and SNEGSKA (reference sequence). V lost 7 bases, J lost 0 bases, and 13 bases stayed unmatched.

About this clonotype: No conserved phenylalanine or tryptophan is present at the end of the CDR3, so a read error is the likely explanation. The chain carries TRBV20-1 and TRBJ2-1; D possibly corresponds to TRBD1 (5 bases). CDR1 is DFQATT and CDR2 is SNEGSKA in the germline V gene (reference sequence). V lost 2 bases, J lost 4 bases, and 12 bases lay in between. The CDR3 runs 14 residues. CDR3 sequence: CSARLTKGYNEQFY. DNA of the CDR3: TGCAGTGCTAGACTCACCAAGGGGTACAATGAGCAGTTCTAC.

This clonotype occurred many times. V gene TRBV9 combines with J gene TRBJ2-1, with D possibly TRBD1 on 5 matching bases. The CDR3 has 15 amino acids. CDR1 and CDR2 from the germline V gene are SGDLS and YYNGEE. Trimming left V 3 bases short and J 6 bases short, with 16 bases between. CDR3 sequence reads: CASSATGLPGNEQFF. CDR3 in DNA: TGTGCCAGCAGCGCTACAGGCCTGCCCGGCAATGAGCAGTTCTTC.

The chain uses TRBV19 and TRBJ2-7; D possibly corresponds to TRBD1 (6 bases). CDR3 length equals 16 residues. Germline CDR1 is LNHDA and CDR2 is SQIVND (reference sequence). Trimming stripped 6 bases from V and 6 bases from J, with 24 bases between. The CDR3 coding sequence is TGTGCCAGTAGCAACGTACCCGGGACAATGCACGCCGAGCAGTACTTC. As protein: CASSNVPGTMHAEQYF. Full variable domain (rest looked up from reference TRBV19 and TRBJ2-7): DGGITQSPKYLFRKEGQNVTLSCEQNLNHDAMYWYRQDPGQGLRLIYYSQIVNDFQKGDIAEGYSVSREKKESFPLTVTSAQKNPTAFYLCASSNVPGTMHAEQYFGPGTRLTVT.